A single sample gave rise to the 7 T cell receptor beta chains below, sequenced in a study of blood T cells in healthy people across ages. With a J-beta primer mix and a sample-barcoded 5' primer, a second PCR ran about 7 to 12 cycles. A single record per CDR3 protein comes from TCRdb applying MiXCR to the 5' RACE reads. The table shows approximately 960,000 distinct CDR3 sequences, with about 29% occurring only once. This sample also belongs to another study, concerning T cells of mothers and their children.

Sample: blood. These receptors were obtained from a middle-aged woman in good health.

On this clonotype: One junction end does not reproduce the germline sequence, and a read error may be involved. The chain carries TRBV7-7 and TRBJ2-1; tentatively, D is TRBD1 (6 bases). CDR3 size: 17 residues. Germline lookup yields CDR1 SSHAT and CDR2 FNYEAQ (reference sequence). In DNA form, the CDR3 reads TGTGCTAGCAGCTTAGCACCCCCAGGGGCGACCTACAATGAGCAGTTCTTC. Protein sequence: CASSLAPPGATYNEQFF.

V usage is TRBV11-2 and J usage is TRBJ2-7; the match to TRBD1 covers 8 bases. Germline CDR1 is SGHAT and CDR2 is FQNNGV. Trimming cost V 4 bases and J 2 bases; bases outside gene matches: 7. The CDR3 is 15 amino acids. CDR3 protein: CASSSRGLNAYEQYF. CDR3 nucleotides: TGTGCCAGCAGCTCCAGGGGGCTCAACGCCTACGAGCAGTACTTC.

The CDR3 protein is CASSLAGRGVDGTEAFF. DNA for the CDR3: TGTGCCAGCAGCTTAGCGGGCAGGGGTGTTGATGGCACTGAAGCTTTCTTT. J is TRBJ1-1 and V is TRBV7-9, with D possibly TRBD1 on 6 matching bases. Germline lookup yields CDR1 SEHNR and CDR2 FQNEAQ (reference sequence). Trimming pared 0 bases from V and 4 bases from J, leaving 18 bases between. There are 17 residues in the CDR3.

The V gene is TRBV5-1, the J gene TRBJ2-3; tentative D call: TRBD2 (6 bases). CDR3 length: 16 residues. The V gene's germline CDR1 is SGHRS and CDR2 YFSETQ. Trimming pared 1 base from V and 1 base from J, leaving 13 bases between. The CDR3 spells CASSLSWRDGTDTQYF. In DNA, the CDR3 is TGCGCCAGCAGCTTGTCCTGGCGGGACGGCACAGATACGCAGTATTTT.

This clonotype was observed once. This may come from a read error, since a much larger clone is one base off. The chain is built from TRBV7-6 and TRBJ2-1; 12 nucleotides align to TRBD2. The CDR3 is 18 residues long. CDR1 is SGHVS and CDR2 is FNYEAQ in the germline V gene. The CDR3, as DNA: TGTGCCAGCAGCTTAGCGTGGCCTAGCGGGGGGGATTACAATGAGCAGCTCTTC. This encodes CASSLAWPSGGDYNEQLF. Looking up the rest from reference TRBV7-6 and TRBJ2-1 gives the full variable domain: GAGVSQSPRYKVTKRGQDVALRCDPISGHVSLYWYRQALGQGPEFLTYFNYEAQQDKSGLPNDRFSAERPEGSISTLTIQRTEQRDSAMYRCASSLAWPSGGDYNEQLFGPGTRLTVL.

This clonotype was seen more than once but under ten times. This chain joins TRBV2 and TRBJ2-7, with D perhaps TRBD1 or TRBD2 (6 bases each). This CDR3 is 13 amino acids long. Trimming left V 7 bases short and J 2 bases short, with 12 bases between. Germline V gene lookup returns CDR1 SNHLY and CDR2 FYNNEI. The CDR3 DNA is TGTGCCAGCACGGGGGCCGGCGCCTACGAGCAGTACTTC. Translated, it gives CASTGAGAYEQYF.

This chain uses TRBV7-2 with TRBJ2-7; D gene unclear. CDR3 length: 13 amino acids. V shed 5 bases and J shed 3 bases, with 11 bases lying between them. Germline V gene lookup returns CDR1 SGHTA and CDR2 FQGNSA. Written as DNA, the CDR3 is TGTGCCAGCAGCCAAATGATCTACTACGAGCAGTACTTC. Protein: CASSQMIYYEQYF.